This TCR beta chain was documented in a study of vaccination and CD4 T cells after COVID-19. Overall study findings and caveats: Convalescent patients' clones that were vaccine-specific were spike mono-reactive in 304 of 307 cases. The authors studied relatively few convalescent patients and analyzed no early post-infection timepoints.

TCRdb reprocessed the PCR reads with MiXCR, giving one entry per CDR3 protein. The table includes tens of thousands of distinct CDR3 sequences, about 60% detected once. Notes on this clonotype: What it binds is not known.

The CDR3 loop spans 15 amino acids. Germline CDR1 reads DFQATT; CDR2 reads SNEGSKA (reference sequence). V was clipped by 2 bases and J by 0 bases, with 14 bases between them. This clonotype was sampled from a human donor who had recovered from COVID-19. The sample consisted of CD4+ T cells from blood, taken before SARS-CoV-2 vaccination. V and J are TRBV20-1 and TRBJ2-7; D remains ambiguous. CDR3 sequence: CSARSDLTHSYEQYF. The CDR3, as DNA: TGCAGTGCTAGATCAGATCTGACCCACTCCTACGAGCAGTACTTC.